These 23 T cell receptor beta chains were sequenced from one sample in a study of cytomegalovirus exposure and HLA in healthy donors. Clones were read by immunoSEQ multiplex PCR, and TCRdb kept only the in-frame ones, dropping some. The top ten hold 1.2% of the sample, which has about 240,000 clones, roughly 86% seen once. Sample: PBMCs. Receptor source: a woman aged 25 to 39 in good health and CMV-seropositive.

The genes are TRBV10-3 and TRBJ2-7; 9 positions agree with TRBD2. Looked up from germline, CDR1 is ENHRY and CDR2 is SYGVKD. The trim removed 4 bases at V and 4 bases at J, leaving 11 bases unmatched. This CDR3 comprises 16 residues. The CDR3 region is CAISGSSGTGRYEQYF. As DNA, the CDR3 is TGTGCCATCAGTGGATCTAGCGGGACCGGAAGGTACGAGCAGTACTTC.

J is TRBJ1-5 and V is TRBV2; 9 bases align to TRBD1. This CDR3 comprises 14 residues. V dropped 8 bases and J dropped 5; count of bases not matched to a gene: 7. CDR1 and CDR2 (germline): SNHLY, FYNNEI. This chain's CDR3 is CASGGTGRDQPQHF. Here the CDR3 DNA reads TGTGCCAGCGGAGGGACAGGGAGGGATCAGCCCCAGCATTTT. Full variable domain (outside the CDR3, taken from reference TRBV2 and TRBJ1-5): EPEVTQTPSHQVTQMGQEVILRCVPISNHLYFYWYRQILGQKVEFLVSFYNNEISEKSEIFDDQFSVERPDGSNFTLKIRSTKLEDSAMYFCASGGTGRDQPQHFGDGTRLSIL.

This chain links TRBV6-4 with TRBJ2-7, with D maybe TRBD1 (5 bases). Germline V gives CDR1 MRHNA, CDR2 SNTAGT. The V end lost 4 bases, the J end lost 4 bases, and 8 bases lay between the germline ends. This CDR3 is built from 12 residues. The CDR3 DNA reads as TGTGCCAGCAGTGTTTACAGGTACGAGCAGTACTTC. This encodes CASSVYRYEQYF.

V usage is TRBV2 and J usage is TRBJ2-2; 7 bases agree with TRBD1. The CDR3 length is 18 residues. CDR1 and CDR2 from the germline V gene are SNHLY and FYNNEI. Trimming removed 2 bases from V and 5 bases from J; junction bases left unmatched: 14. In DNA form, the CDR3 reads TGTGCCAGCAGTGAATCAGTGGACCTACAGGGGCGAACCGGGGAGCTGTTTTTT. It codes for CASSESVDLQGRTGELFF.

This clone was detected only once. The rearrangement joins TRBV27 to TRBJ2-1; the match to TRBD2 covers 7 bases. This CDR3 has 17 residues. V lost 2 bases, J lost 11 bases, and 18 bases stayed unmatched. CDR1 is MNHEY and CDR2 is SMNVEV in the germline V gene (reference sequence). The DNA for the CDR3 is TGTGCCAGCAGTTTAAGGTTCCCTAGCGGAGCTTTGGAGAAGCAGTTCTTC. Amino acids: CASSLRFPSGALEKQFF.

The table lists this clone with a count of one. This chain uses TRBV11-3 with TRBJ1-1; 9 bases line up with TRBD1. This CDR3 has 14 residues. V lost 6 bases, J lost 5 bases, and 7 bases stayed unmatched. Per the germline V gene, CDR1 is SGHNT and CDR2 is YENEEA. Here the CDR3 reads CASSQQGAITEAFF. DNA for the CDR3: TGTGCCAGCAGTCAACAGGGGGCGATAACTGAAGCTTTCTTT.

The chain joins TRBV2 to TRBJ2-3, with a possible D match to TRBD2 (6 bases). V dropped 3 bases and J dropped 8 bases, with 21 bases sitting between them. Per germline, CDR1 SNHLY and CDR2 FYNNEI. The CDR3 contains 16 residues. The CDR3 here is CASSDGRTQPGGTQYF. DNA for the CDR3: TGTGCCAGCAGTGATGGGCGGACACAACCCGGGGGTACGCAGTATTTT.

This clone was seen a single time. The V call is TRBV4-1, the J call TRBJ1-2; 7 bases are shared with TRBD1. The V gene's germline CDR1 is MGHRA and CDR2 YSYEKL. Unmatched junction bases numbered 4, after V lost 0 bases and J lost 0 bases. This CDR3 region has 16 residues. The CDR3, as DNA: TGCGCCAGCAGCCAAGAAGGGGGCAAGACTAACTATGGCTACACCTTC. The encoded protein is CASSQEGGKTNYGYTF.

The chain recombines TRBV25-1 with TRBJ2-2, with 7 bases that match TRBD1. Trimming took 7 bases from V and 6 from J; bases not matched to a gene: 5. CDR1 and CDR2 from the germline V gene are MGHDK and SYGVNS. The CDR3 contains 13 residues. The chain's CDR3 is CASTEQGPGELFF. CDR3 nucleotides: TGTGCCAGCACCGAACAGGGGCCCGGGGAGCTGTTTTTT.

The rearrangement uses TRBV7-6 and TRBJ2-3; D call uncertain. Germline values: CDR1 SGHVS, CDR2 FNYEAQ. The CDR3 loop spans 13 amino acids. Trimming stripped 4 bases from V and 3 bases from J, with 8 bases between. In DNA, the CDR3 is TGTGCCAGCAGCTCCCCCCCTACAGATACGCAGTATTTT. As protein: CASSSPPTDTQYF.

This chain connects TRBV15 to TRBJ2-7; 7 bases fit TRBD2. Germline CDR1 and CDR2: LNHNV and YYDKDF (reference sequence). Trimming cost V 1 base and J 2 bases; bases outside gene matches: 5. The CDR3 length is 15 residues. The CDR3 DNA is TGTGCCACCAGCAGAGTAGCTAGCGGCACCTACGAGCAGTACTTC. It specifies CATSRVASGTYEQYF.

V and J are TRBV6-1 and TRBJ2-1; 11 bases match TRBD1. Germline V gene data show CDR1 as MNHNS and CDR2 as SASEGT. This CDR3 is built from 15 residues. The ends lost 6 bases at V and 8 bases at J; junction bases unmatched: 9. The CDR3 nucleotides are TGTGCCAGCAGCGTAGGACAGGGGGCGGTCGATGAGCAGTTCTTC. This gives the protein CASSVGQGAVDEQFF.

This clone was counted a few times. The chain employs TRBV15 and TRBJ2-7; 8 positions match TRBD2. V dropped 3 bases and J dropped 1; count of bases not matched to a gene: 14. This CDR3 has 18 residues. Germline CDR1 reads LNHNV; CDR2 reads YYDKDF (reference sequence). This CDR3 reads CATSSPSGFAGGSYEQYF. The CDR3 DNA is TGTGCCACCAGCAGTCCTTCGGGATTTGCGGGAGGATCCTACGAGCAGTACTTC.

The chain links TRBV28 to TRBJ2-7, with D hard to call. Germline V gives CDR1 MDHEN, CDR2 SYDVKM. Trimming shortened V by 3 bases and J by 5 bases, and 8 bases separated the two germline ends. The CDR3 is 12 residues long. Here the CDR3 DNA reads TGTGCCAGCAGTTTGTACCCGGACGAGCAGTACTTC. As protein: CASSLYPDEQYF.

The V and J genes are TRBV30 and TRBJ2-7; TRBD1 matches at 9 bases. The germline V gene encodes CDR1 GTSNPN and CDR2 SVGIG (reference sequence). The CDR3 runs to 15 residues. V lost 1 base to trimming and J lost 0 bases; unmatched junction nucleotides: 4. Here the CDR3 reads CAWSGGQGPSYEQYF. The DNA of the CDR3 is TGTGCCTGGAGTGGAGGACAGGGGCCCTCCTACGAGCAGTACTTC.

The chain recombines TRBV4-1 with TRBJ2-7, with D tentatively TRBD2 (5 bases). There are 15 residues in the CDR3. Germline V gene data show CDR1 as MGHRA and CDR2 as YSYEKL. The ends were cut back, 0 bases at V and 0 bases at J, with 9 bases in the middle. The CDR3 is CASSQEDSLSYEQYF. CDR3 nucleotide sequence: TGCGCCAGCAGCCAAGAGGACTCCCTCTCCTACGAGCAGTACTTC.

The rearrangement uses TRBV7-9 and TRBJ2-7, with 12 bases identical to TRBD2. This CDR3 is 17 amino acids long. V lost 5 bases and J lost 7; bases outside the gene matches: 15. The germline CDR1 and CDR2 sequences are SEHNR and FQNEAQ (reference sequence). DNA for the CDR3: TGTGCCAGCAGCCCGCCTTCCCCCGGACTAGCGGGATGGGAGCAGTACTTC. Protein: CASSPPSPGLAGWEQYF.

The rearrangement uses TRBV15 and TRBJ1-2; D may be TRBD1 (6 bases). Trimming stripped 5 bases from V and 7 bases from J, with 11 bases between. The CDR3 contains 12 residues. The germline gives CDR1 LNHNV, CDR2 YYDKDF (reference sequence). CDR3 sequence reads: CATSVTGFGYTF. In DNA, the CDR3 is TGTGCCACCAGCGTCACAGGGTTTGGCTACACCTTC.

This clone was seen a single time. CDR3 bases: TGTGCCAGCTCTCCCGGGACAGGGGAGCAGTACTTC. Encoded protein: CASSPGTGEQYF. The genes are TRBV18 and TRBJ2-7, with 9 bases aligning to TRBD1. CDR1 is KGHSH and CDR2 is LQKENI in the germline V gene. Trimming took 6 bases from V and 7 from J; bases not matched to a gene: 4. The CDR3 is made up of 12 amino acids.

This rearrangement joins TRBV29-1 to TRBJ2-1, with TRBD2 matching 7 bases. The germline CDR1 and CDR2 sequences are SQVTM and ANQGSEA. This CDR3 region has 15 residues. Trimming took 4 bases from V and 5 from J; bases not matched to a gene: 11. The CDR3 coding sequence is TGCAGCGTTGCGCGTCGACTAGCTGGGGACAATGAGCAGTTCTTC. Translating it yields CSVARRLAGDNEQFF.

This clone turned up a few times. The V gene is TRBV19, the J gene TRBJ2-2; 7 bases align to TRBD1. This CDR3 spans 15 amino acids. Germline V lookup: CDR1 LNHDA, CDR2 SQIVND (reference sequence). V gave up 6 bases and J gave up 3 bases; unmatched junction bases: 7. The CDR3 region has the DNA TGTGCCAGTAGGACACAGGGGATCGACACCGGGGAGCTGTTTTTT. Its translation: CASRTQGIDTGELFF.

The V call is TRBV13, the J call TRBJ2-2, with D tentatively TRBD2 (5 bases). Germline-derived CDR1 and CDR2 are PRHDT and FYEKMQ (reference sequence). The CDR3 has 16 amino acids. V was shortened by 2 bases and J by 4 bases, with 14 bases between the two germline ends. The CDR3 region has the DNA TGTGCCAGCAGCTTAATACGGACCGGGGTCACCGGGGAGCTGTTTTTT. Residues: CASSLIRTGVTGELFF. Supplemented by reference TRBV13 and TRBJ2-2, the full variable domain reads AAGVIQSPRHLIKEKRETATLKCYPIPRHDTVYWYQQGPGQDPQFLISFYEKMQSDKGSIPDRFSAQQFSDYHSELNMSSLELGDSALYFCASSLIRTGVTGELFFGEGSRLTVL.

DNA for the CDR3: TGCGCCAGCAGCTCCTTCACAGAGCCTGGAAACACCATATATTTT. This translates into CASSSFTEPGNTIYF. The rearrangement joins TRBV5-1 to TRBJ1-3, with unresolved D. Germline CDR1 and CDR2: SGHRS and YFSETQ. Deletions cut 3 bases from V and 2 bases from J, with 12 bases between. The CDR3 covers 15 residues.